These T cell receptor beta chains were read from a single sample in a study of shared clonotypes between healthy human individuals. Only in-frame clones appear in the TCRdb table, and some are missing; sequencing was by immunoSEQ multiplex PCR. Of 1 million to 1.3 million clones in the sample, about 84% were seen once. The specimen sequenced was memory CD4+ T cells from PBMCs. Receptors originate from a man aged 18 to 29 in good health. Some clones in this sample may be carry-over from other donors' samples. CDR3s include the opening cysteine and the closing phenylalanine or tryptophan. Fields, in order: V gene, D gene, clone size, J gene, CDR3 protein, CDR3 DNA. The D gene is left open where the match is weak. Clone size, where shown, is once, few, many, or a class for clones that have expanded.

TRBV27,TRBD2,-,TRBJ2-5,CASGQREGETQYF,TGTGCCAGCGGGCAGCGGGAGGGGGAGACCCAGTACTTC
TRBV9,-,-,TRBJ2-1,CASTRTGGPGNEQFF,TGTGCCAGCACACGAACCGGGGGCCCAGGCAATGAGCAGTTCTTC
TRBV7-2,TRBD2,-,TRBJ2-1,CATKREGHNNEQFF,TGTGCCACCAAGCGGGAGGGCCATAACAATGAGCAGTTCTTC
TRBV7-9,-,-,TRBJ1-4,CASSPDLWGEKLFF,TGTGCCAGCAGCCCGGACCTCTGGGGAGAAAAACTGTTTTTT
TRBV2,-,-,TRBJ1-4,CASYREANEKLFF,TGTGCCAGTTACAGGGAAGCTAATGAAAAACTGTTTTTT
TRBV28,-,-,TRBJ2-7,CASSSGPSYEQYF,TGTGCCAGCAGTTCAGGGCCCTCCTACGAGCAGTACTTC
TRBV10-1,-,-,TRBJ1-1,CASIYPEAFF,TGCGCCAGCATATACCCTGAAGCTTTCTTT
TRBV28,-,-,TRBJ2-4,CAIGQYIQYF,TGTGCCATCGGACAATACATTCAGTACTTC
TRBV11-3,-,once,TRBJ2-7,CASSLSLASHEQYF,TGTGCCAGCAGCTTATCCCTAGCGAGCCACGAGCAGTACTTC
TRBV7-6,-,-,TRBJ1-1,CASRAQENTEAFF,TGTGCCAGCAGGGCCCAGGAGAACACTGAAGCTTTCTTT
TRBV19,-,-,TRBJ1-3,CASSILGRVSSGNTIYF,TGTGCCAGTAGTATCCTGGGCAGGGTGAGCTCTGGAAACACCATATATTTT
TRBV30,TRBD1,-,TRBJ2-3,CAWSTSGQGRDTQYF,TGTGCCTGGAGCACTTCGGGACAGGGACGAGATACGCAGTATTTT
TRBV28,-,-,TRBJ1-5,CASSLPQGWEPQHF,TGTGCCAGCAGTCTACCCCAGGGGTGGGAGCCCCAGCATTTT
TRBV7-8,TRBD2,-,TRBJ2-7,CASSLAGTSGYEQYF,TGTGCCAGCAGCTTAGCTGGGACTAGCGGCTACGAGCAGTACTTC
TRBV7-2,-,few,TRBJ2-5,CASSLGLASGETQYF,TGTGCCAGCAGCTTAGGATTAGCCTCAGGCGAGACCCAGTACTTC
TRBV7-2,-,once,TRBJ2-3,CASSLTSGDTQYF,TGTGCCAGCAGCTTAACTAGTGGGGATACGCAGTATTTT
TRBV28,-,-,TRBJ1-5,CASSLFKDRQHF,TGTGCCAGCAGTTTATTCAAGGACCGCCAGCATTTT
TRBV5-1,TRBD2,-,TRBJ2-3,CASSLVLAGGTTDTQYF,TGCGCCAGCAGCTTGGTGTTAGCGGGAGGGACCACAGATACGCAGTATTTT
TRBV6-5,-,-,TRBJ1-1,CASSTITPDTEAFF,TGTGCCAGCAGCACAATCACCCCGGACACTGAAGCTTTCTTT
TRBV28,TRBD1,few,TRBJ1-2,CASSSPGTDYGYTF,TGTGCCAGCAGTTCGCCCGGGACAGACTATGGCTACACCTTC
TRBV7-2,-,-,TRBJ2-7,CASSLARWDGEQYF,TGTGCCAGCAGCTTAGCCAGGTGGGACGGCGAGCAGTACTTC
TRBV30,TRBD1,-,TRBJ2-6,CAWSGDRGRTPGANVLTF,TGTGCCTGGAGTGGTGACAGGGGGCGAACACCTGGGGCCAACGTCCTGACTTTC
TRBV28,-,-,TRBJ1-2,CASSTSTLGGRDRANYGYTF,TGTGCCAGCAGTACTTCTACCCTTGGGGGCAGGGACCGAGCTAACTATGGCTACACCTTC
TRBV13,-,-,TRBJ1-3,CASRGGFTSGNTIYF,TGTGCCAGCAGAGGAGGATTTACCTCTGGAAACACCATATATTTT
TRBV19,-,-,TRBJ1-2,CASSIAAGDHYGYTF,TGTGCCAGTAGTATAGCAGCGGGGGACCACTATGGCTACACCTTC
TRBV28,-,few,TRBJ1-4,CASNGGGREKLFF,TGTGCCAGCAATGGGGGTGGACGTGAAAAACTGTTTTTT
TRBV7-9,TRBD2,once,TRBJ2-3,CASSLRGGGTDTQYF,TGTGCCAGCAGCTTAAGGGGAGGGGGCACAGATACGCAGTATTTT
TRBV5-6,-,-,TRBJ2-2,CASSFSETNTGELFF,TGTGCCAGCAGCTTTAGTGAGACGAACACCGGGGAGCTGTTTTTT
TRBV7-9,-,once,TRBJ1-1,CASSLELLNTEAFF,TGTGCCAGCAGCTTAGAGTTGTTGAACACTGAAGCTTTCTTT
TRBV15,-,few,TRBJ1-3,CATSRDRVTGNTIYF,TGTGCCACCAGCAGAGATAGGGTAACTGGAAACACCATATATTTT
TRBV7-2,-,-,TRBJ2-7,CASSLGRQQQYF,TGTGCCAGCAGCTTAGGTCGTCAGCAGCAGTACTTC
TRBV7-2,-,-,TRBJ2-3,CASSPGTSRTDTQYF,TGTGCCAGCAGCCCCGGGACCTCTCGCACAGATACGCAGTATTTT
TRBV7-6,-,once,TRBJ2-5,CASSRDSPTQGGQETQYF,TGTGCCAGCAGCCGGGACAGTCCTACCCAGGGGGGCCAAGAGACCCAGTACTTC
TRBV7-9,TRBD1,-,TRBJ1-3,CASSPGQGLAGNTIYF,TGTGCCAGCAGCCCGGGACAGGGCCTCGCTGGAAACACCATATATTTT
TRBV13,-,-,TRBJ2-7,CASRRFKGIYEQYF,TGTGCCAGCAGGCGCTTTAAGGGGATCTACGAGCAGTACTTC
TRBV7-2,-,once,TRBJ2-1,CASSLSLGGYNEQFF,TGTGCCAGCAGCTTAAGTCTGGGGGGCTACAATGAGCAGTTCTTC
TRBV19,-,-,TRBJ2-7,CASSATASYEQYF,TGTGCCAGTAGTGCGACTGCGTCCTACGAGCAGTACTTC
TRBV18,-,-,TRBJ1-1,CASSPTSADTEAFF,TGTGCCAGCTCACCAACGTCCGCTGACACTGAAGCTTTCTTT
TRBV11-2,TRBD1,-,TRBJ1-1,CASSSTQGGTEAFF,TGTGCCAGCAGCTCGACCCAGGGGGGCACTGAAGCTTTCTTT
TRBV15,TRBD1,few,TRBJ2-1,CATSRDGTAYNEQFF,TGTGCCACCAGCAGAGACGGGACAGCCTACAATGAGCAGTTCTTC
TRBV4-1,-,few,TRBJ2-3,CASSLLDTQYF,TGCGCCAGCAGCCTTCTAGATACGCAGTATTTT
TRBV28,-,-,TRBJ1-4,CASSPAGGAGPNEKLFF,TGTGCCAGCAGCCCCGCGGGAGGAGCAGGGCCTAATGAAAAACTGTTTTTT
TRBV19,TRBD1,-,TRBJ1-2,CASSPPDRSLNGYTF,TGTGCCAGTAGTCCCCCGGACAGGTCTTTAAATGGCTACACCTTC
TRBV27,-,-,TRBJ2-5,CASSLPGGAGTQYF,TGTGCCAGCAGTCTTCCGGGGGGCGCGGGGACCCAGTACTTC
TRBV4-2,-,-,TRBJ1-5,CASSQDMRIQPQHF,TGTGCCAGCAGCCAAGATATGAGAATTCAGCCCCAGCATTTT
TRBV5-1,-,-,TRBJ2-7,CASSFLESNEQYF,TGCGCCAGCAGCTTTCTAGAATCCAACGAGCAGTACTTC
TRBV30,-,-,TRBJ2-3,CAWRTGDTQYF,TGTGCCTGGAGGACGGGGGATACGCAGTATTTT
TRBV30,TRBD1,few,TRBJ1-2,CAWIGGQGAYGYTF,TGTGCCTGGATTGGGGGACAGGGGGCGTATGGCTACACCTTC
TRBV9,-,-,TRBJ2-1,CASSVSASSYNEQFF,TGTGCCAGCAGCGTATCGGCGAGCTCCTACAATGAGCAGTTCTTC
TRBV5-6,-,-,TRBJ1-4,CASSLTWGGTTNEKLFF,TGTGCCAGCAGTCTGACGTGGGGCGGGACAACTAATGAAAAACTGTTTTTT
TRBV30,-,few,TRBJ2-3,CANSPGLQDTQYF,TGTGCCAACTCGCCGGGGCTACAAGATACGCAGTATTTT
TRBV5-1,-,-,TRBJ2-5,CASSLEGQGETQYF,TGCGCCAGCAGCTTGGAAGGCCAAGGGGAGACCCAGTACTTC
TRBV6-1,-,once,TRBJ1-4,CASSGPENWGVGGKLFF,TGTGCCAGCAGTGGTCCGGAGAACTGGGGGGTAGGCGGAAAACTGTTTTTT
TRBV5-1,TRBD1,-,TRBJ2-7,CASSRTGTYEQYF,TGCGCCAGCAGCCGGACAGGGACCTACGAGCAGTACTTC
TRBV2,-,-,TRBJ1-2,CASRGGGTPNYGYTF,TGTGCCAGCAGGGGGGGCGGCACCCCTAACTATGGCTACACCTTC
TRBV6-6,-,-,TRBJ1-2,CASSYRRQVYGYTF,TGTGCCAGCAGTTACCGTCGACAGGTCTATGGCTACACCTTC
TRBV18,TRBD2,few,TRBJ2-2,CASSSTSGDTGELFF,TGTGCCAGCTCATCGACTAGCGGGGACACCGGGGAGCTGTTTTTT